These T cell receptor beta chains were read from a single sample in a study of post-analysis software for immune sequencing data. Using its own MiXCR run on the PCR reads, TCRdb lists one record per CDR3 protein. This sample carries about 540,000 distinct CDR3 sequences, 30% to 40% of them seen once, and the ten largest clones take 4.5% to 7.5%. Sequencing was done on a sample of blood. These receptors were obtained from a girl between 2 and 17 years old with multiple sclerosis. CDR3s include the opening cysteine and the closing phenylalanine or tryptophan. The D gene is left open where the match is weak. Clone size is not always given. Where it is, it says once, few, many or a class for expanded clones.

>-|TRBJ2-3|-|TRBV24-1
TGTGCCACCAGTGGAGGGGAAGATACGCAGTATTTT
CATSGGEDTQYF
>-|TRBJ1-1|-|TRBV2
TGTGCCGGCGTCCCTGAGGCAGCTAACACTGAAGCTTTCTTT
CAGVPEAANTEAFF
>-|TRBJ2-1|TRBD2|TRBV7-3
TGTGCCAGCGCCCAAGAACTAGCGGGGAACAATGAGCAGTTCTTC
CASAQELAGNNEQFF
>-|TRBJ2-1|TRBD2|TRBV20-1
TGCAGTGCTAGAGCGGTTAGCGGGGGGCAAAGAGTAAGCAATGAGCAGTTCTTC
CSARAVSGGQRVSNEQFF
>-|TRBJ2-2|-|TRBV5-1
TGCGCCAGCAGCACAGAGAACACCGGGGAGCTGTTTTTT
CASSTENTGELFF
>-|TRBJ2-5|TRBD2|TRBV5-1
TGCGCCAGCAGCTCCCGGGGTAGCGGGGGGGCCTACGGAGAGACCCAGTACTTC
CASSSRGSGGAYGETQYF
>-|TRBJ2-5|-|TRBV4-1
TGCGCCAGCAGCCCAGCTGGGGGGATTAGGGCGGGGGAGACCCAGTACTTC
CASSPAGGIRAGETQYF
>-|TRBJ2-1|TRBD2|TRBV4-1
TGCGCCAGCAGCCAAGACCCTATAGCGGGGGTCACCAATGAGCAGTTCTTC
CASSQDPIAGVTNEQFF
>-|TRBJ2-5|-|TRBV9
TGTGCCAACAGCGTACTAGGGGGGCGTCGAGAGACCCAGTACTTC
CANSVLGGRRETQYF
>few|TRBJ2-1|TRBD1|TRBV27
TGTGCCAGCAGTTCCAGACAGGGGGCCTACAATGAGCAGTTCTTC
CASSSRQGAYNEQFF
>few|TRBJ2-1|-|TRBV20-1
TGCAGTGCTAGTTCATGGGGACGTCCTAAATCTGGCAATGAGCAGTTCTTC
CSASSWGRPKSGNEQFF
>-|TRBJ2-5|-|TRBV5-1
TGCGCCAGCAGCTTGGGAATGACGGGGGAGACCCAGTACTTC
CASSLGMTGETQYF
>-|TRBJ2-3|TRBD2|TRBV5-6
TGTGCCAGCAGCTGGGGGGGGACTAGCACAGATACGCAGTATTTT
CASSWGGTSTDTQYF
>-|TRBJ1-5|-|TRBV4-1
TGCGCCAGCAGCCAAGATCTTGCGTCACCGGGCAATCAGCCCCAGCATTTT
CASSQDLASPGNQPQHF
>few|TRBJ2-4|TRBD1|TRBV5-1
TGCGCCAGCAGGTTCAACAGGGGAGAAAACATTCAGTACTTC
CASRFNRGENIQYF
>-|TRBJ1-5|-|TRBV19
TGTGCCAGTATTCAGACACTTGGAGGTAATCAGCCCCAGCATTTT
CASIQTLGGNQPQHF
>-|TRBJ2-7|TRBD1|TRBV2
TGTGCCAGCAGGCTGGGACAGGGGGCACACGAGCAGTACTTC
CASRLGQGAHEQYF
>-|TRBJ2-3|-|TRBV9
TGTGCCAGCAGCGCCCGGACTACGCCCACAGATACGCAGTATTTT
CASSARTTPTDTQYF
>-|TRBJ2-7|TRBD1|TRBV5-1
TGCGCCAGCAGCTTGGGGACAGGGCTGACCTTACTGATTGCCTACGAGCAGTACTTC
CASSLGTGLTLLIAYEQYF
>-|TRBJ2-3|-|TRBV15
TGTGCCACCAGCAGGGCTAGGGTTGCAGATACGCAGTATTTT
CATSRARVADTQYF
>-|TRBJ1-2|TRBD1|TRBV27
TGTGCCAGCACCAGGACAGGCTCCGGCTATGGCTACACCTTC
CASTRTGSGYGYTF
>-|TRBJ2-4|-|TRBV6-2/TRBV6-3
TGTGCCAGCAGCAGTCTCGACGACATTCAGTACTTC
CASSSLDDIQYF
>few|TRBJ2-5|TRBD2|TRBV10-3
TGTGCCATCAGTTCTAGCGGGGGCCTTCAAGAGACCCAGTACTTC
CAISSSGGLQETQYF
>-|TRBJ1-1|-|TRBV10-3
TGTGCCATCAGTGAGTCGCCAGTCGGGGGAACTGAAGCTTTCTTT
CAISESPVGGTEAFF
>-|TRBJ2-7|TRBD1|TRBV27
TGTGCCAGCAGTTTGGGGACAGGACCGCTCGAGCAGTACTTC
CASSLGTGPLEQYF
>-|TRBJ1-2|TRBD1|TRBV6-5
TGTGTCAGCAGTCCCACAAACAGGGGGCGAGATGGCTACACCTTC
CVSSPTNRGRDGYTF
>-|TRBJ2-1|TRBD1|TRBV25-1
TGTGCCAGCAGTGCAGCCCCGGGACAGGGGTTCCATGAGCAGTTCTTC
CASSAAPGQGFHEQFF
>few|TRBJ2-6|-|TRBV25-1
TGTGCCAGCAGTGATGTCTCTGGGGCCAACGTCCTGACTTTC
CASSDVSGANVLTF
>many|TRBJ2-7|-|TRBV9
TGTGCCAGCGGTTCCTCCTACGAGCAGTACTTC
CASGSSYEQYF
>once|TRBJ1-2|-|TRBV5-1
TGCGCCAGCAACAACATAGGGGGAGCGGTAGATGGCTACACCTTC
CASNNIGGAVDGYTF
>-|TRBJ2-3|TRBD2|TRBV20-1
TGCAGTGGGACTAGCGGAGATACGCAGTATTTT
CSGTSGDTQYF
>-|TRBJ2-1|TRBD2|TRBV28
TGTGCCAGCAGTTTAGTTCGACTAGCGGGGCCCAATGAGCAGTTCTTC
CASSLVRLAGPNEQFF
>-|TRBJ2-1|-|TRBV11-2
TGTGCCAGCAGCATTATCTGGGGACTCGCCAACAATGAGCAGTTCTTC
CASSIIWGLANNEQFF
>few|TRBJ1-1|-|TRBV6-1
TGTGCCAGCAGCCTAAGGGAGGGGCCTGAAGCTTTCTTT
CASSLREGPEAFF
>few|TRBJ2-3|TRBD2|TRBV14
TGTGCCAGCAGCCAAGAGTCGGTACGAGCGGGGGGCGAAGATACGCAGTATTTT
CASSQESVRAGGEDTQYF
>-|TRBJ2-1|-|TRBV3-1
TGTGCCAGCAGCCAATACCAAAGCTCCTACAATGAGCAGTTCTTC
CASSQYQSSYNEQFF
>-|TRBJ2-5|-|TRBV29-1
TGCAGCGCTGGGGATCTCCAAGAGACCCAGTACTTC
CSAGDLQETQYF
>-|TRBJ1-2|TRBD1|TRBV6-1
TGTGCCAGCAGATCGGACAGGCTCGATGGCTACACCTTC
CASRSDRLDGYTF
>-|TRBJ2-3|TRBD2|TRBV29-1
TGCAGCGACAGGACTAGTTCCGATACGCAGTATTTT
CSDRTSSDTQYF
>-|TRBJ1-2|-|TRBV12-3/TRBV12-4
TGTGCCAGCAGCCCAGATGGACGCCACAACTATGGCTACACCTTC
CASSPDGRHNYGYTF